Reported below is one T cell receptor beta chain. This entry comes from a study of identical twins. Healthy Caucasian donors formed the entire cohort. The CDR3 has 15 amino acids. V lost 4 bases to trimming and J lost 0 bases, with 14 bases between them. The germline gives CDR1 SGHTS, CDR2 YDEGEE. TCRdb re-called the 5' RACE reads with MiXCR, one entry per CDR3 protein. This sample has approximately 210,000 distinct CDR3 sequences, with 6.5% found just once. This sample was also put to use in a study of T cells expressing NK-cell markers.

The TCR originated in a woman aged 18-30 years in good health. The chain couples TRBV5-8 to TRBJ2-7; D is perhaps TRBD2 (6 bases). Sequencing was performed on CD8+ T cells sorted from blood. CDR3 in DNA: TGTGCCAGCAGCGGCCGGGACGGGAGCTCCTACGAGCAGTACTTC. Translation: CASSGRDGSSYEQYF.